This T cell receptor beta chain stems from a study of T cells in Graves' hyperthyroidism and ophthalmopathy. J was trimmed by 3 bases and V by 2 bases; bases with no gene match: 11. Looked up from germline, CDR1 is ENHRY and CDR2 is SYGVKD. This CDR3 comprises 19 residues. Authors of the study amplified TCR beta CDR3 regions from RNA transcripts. The study used the HTBI primer set for a first-round RT-PCR of the TCR CDR3. Via MiXCR, TCRdb re-called the multiplex PCR reads, giving one row per CDR3 protein. This sample has around 500,000 distinct CDR3 sequences, with around 14% found just once. Study-wide results and limits: The model forecast ophthalmopathy, anticipating it by a median approximately 6.1 months before onset.

When ophthalmopathy did not progress within 18 months, Graves' hyperthyroidism was considered stable. This clonotype was observed a handful of times. Antigen unknown. The V and J genes are TRBV10-3 and TRBJ2-3, with 13 bases lining up with TRBD2. The TCR sequence derives from a woman between 18 and 29 years old with Graves' hyperthyroidism. The sample comprised blood. Here the CDR3 reads CAISEPLRTSGSRTDTQYF. CDR3 sequence (DNA): TGTGCCATCAGTGAGCCGCTCCGGACTAGCGGGAGTAGGACAGATACGCAGTATTTT.